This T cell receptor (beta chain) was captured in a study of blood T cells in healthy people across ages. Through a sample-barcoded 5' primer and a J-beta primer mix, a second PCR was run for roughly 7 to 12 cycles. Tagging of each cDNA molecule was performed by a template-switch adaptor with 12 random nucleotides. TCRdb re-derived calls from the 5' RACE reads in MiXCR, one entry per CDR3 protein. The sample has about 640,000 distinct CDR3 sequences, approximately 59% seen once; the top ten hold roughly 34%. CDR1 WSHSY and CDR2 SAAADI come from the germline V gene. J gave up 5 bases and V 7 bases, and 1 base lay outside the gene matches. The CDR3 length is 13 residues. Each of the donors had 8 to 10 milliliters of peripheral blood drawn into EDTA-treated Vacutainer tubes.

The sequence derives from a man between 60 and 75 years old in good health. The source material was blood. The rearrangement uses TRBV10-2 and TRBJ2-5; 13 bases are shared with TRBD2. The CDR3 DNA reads TGCGCCAGCAAACTAGCGGGGGGGGAGACCCAGTACTTC. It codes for CASKLAGGETQYF.